The 8 T cell receptor beta chains below all came from one sample that was sequenced in a study of beta chain features in type 1 diabetes. Regarding the study as a whole: Researchers report that Type 1 diabetes patients had moderately but significantly shorter TCRB CDR3s across all four CD4+ subsets.

No antigen is known for these receptors. As every portion of the isolated RNA was reverse transcribed, the sequencing read expressed TCRB transcripts. The protocol was immunoSEQ multiplex PCR, while the TCRdb copy is restricted to in-frame clones and leaves out a portion. The sample has under 300,000 clones; approximately 15% are singletons. Input material: naive CD4+ T cells from blood. These receptors came from a man younger than 45 with type 1 diabetes.

The V gene is TRBV29-1, the J gene TRBJ1-1; 10 bases fit TRBD1. CDR3 length equals 12 residues. J was trimmed by 7 bases and V by 7 bases; bases with no gene match: 6. Germline V gene lookup returns CDR1 SQVTM and CDR2 ANQGSEA. The CDR3 DNA is TGCAGCGGTGCGGGACAGGGGTTTGAAGCTTTCTTT. The encoded protein is CSGAGQGFEAFF.

The gene calls are TRBV25-1 and TRBJ2-5; TRBD1 agrees at 10 bases. After removal of 4 bases from V and 4 bases from J, the junction contained 6 bases not matched to a gene. The germline gives CDR1 MGHDK, CDR2 SYGVNS. The CDR3 consists of 15 residues. The CDR3 sequence is CASSVDRGRVETQYF. The CDR3 bases are TGTGCCAGCAGTGTTGACAGGGGGCGCGTAGAGACCCAGTACTTC.

In its sample, this clone was seen a few times. The CDR3 nucleotides read TGTGCCAGCAGCTTCGGGGGTAGGACTGAAGCTTTCTTT. It codes for CASSFGGRTEAFF. V usage is TRBV11-2 and J usage is TRBJ1-1; D possibly corresponds to TRBD1 (5 bases). With 3 bases removed from V and 5 bases from J, the gap between germline ends came to 10 bases. This CDR3 has 13 residues. Looked up from germline, CDR1 is SGHAT and CDR2 is FQNNGV.

The rearrangement joins TRBV14 to TRBJ2-1, with a weak D call TRBD2 (6 bases). Germline CDR1 SGHDN, CDR2 FVKESK. The CDR3 is 13 residues long. V lost 0 bases and J lost 14, with 14 bases in between. The CDR3 is CASSQDRLGGKFF. In nucleotides, the CDR3 is TGTGCCAGCAGCCAAGATCGGTTGGGAGGCAAGTTCTTC.

This clone was observed a few times. The chain has TRBV5-1 and TRBJ2-7, with D possibly matching TRBD2 (6 bases). Trimming shortened V by 4 bases and J by 6 bases, and 17 bases separated the two germline ends. This CDR3 is 14 amino acids long. Germline-derived CDR1 and CDR2 are SGHRS and YFSETQ. CDR3 loop: CASSPGLQAGEQYF. The CDR3 bases are TGCGCCAGCAGCCCGGGACTGCAAGCCGGCGAGCAGTACTTC.

This clone was counted a few times. The chain carries TRBV5-1 and TRBJ2-7, with a weak D call TRBD2 (7 bases). The CDR3 consists of 14 residues. CDR1 is SGHRS and CDR2 is YFSETQ in the germline V gene. Between the trimmed V and J ends, which lost 4 bases and 2 bases, there was a span of 13 bases. DNA of the CDR3: TGCGCCAGCAGCGGCGGGGGCAGGACCTACGAGCAGTACTTC. Its translation is CASSGGGRTYEQYF.

This clone was seen only a few times. The chain links TRBV2 to TRBJ2-7; 14 bases align to TRBD2. This CDR3 region has 14 residues. CDR1 and CDR2 from the germline V gene are SNHLY and FYNNEI. Trimming removed 7 bases from V and 3 bases from J; junction bases left unmatched: 2. This chain's CDR3 is CASNGLAGGYEQYF. For the CDR3, the DNA is TGTGCCAGCAACGGACTAGCGGGGGGCTACGAGCAGTACTTC.

This chain connects TRBV6-5 to TRBJ2-1, with D possibly TRBD2 on 5 matching bases. The CDR3 is 13 amino acids. Trimming shortened V by 4 bases and J by 6 bases, and 10 bases separated the two germline ends. CDR1 and CDR2 (germline): MNHEY, SVGAGI. This CDR3 reads CASSLRAANEQFF. The CDR3 DNA is TGTGCCAGCAGTTTGAGGGCCGCCAATGAGCAGTTCTTC.